This TCR beta chain was identified in a study of cytomegalovirus exposure and HLA in healthy donors. Primers: 60 Vbeta forward and 13 Jbeta reverse. TCRdb's table, derived via immunoSEQ multiplex PCR, lists solely in-frame clones and lacks some. The profile shows 100,000 to 150,000 clones, approximately 80% of them singletons. Sequences were obtained from PBMCs. This clonotype originated in a man between 18 and 29 years old in good health and CMV-seronegative.

DNA of the CDR3: TGTGCCAGCACGCGCTTAAAAACAGGGGGACCTAACTATGGCTACACCTTC. It is translated as CASTRLKTGGPNYGYTF. The rearrangement uses TRBV28 and TRBJ1-2, with 8 bases that match TRBD1. The trim removed 7 bases at V and 0 bases at J, leaving 13 bases unmatched. Germline V lookup: CDR1 MDHEN, CDR2 SYDVKM. The CDR3 covers 17 residues.